One sample yielded the 29 T cell receptor beta chains listed below, sequenced in a study of blood T cell repertoires in COVID-19. Assay: immunoSEQ multiplex PCR; the TCRdb copy retains only in-frame clones and omits some. The sample holds about 150,000 clones, 75% to 90% seen once. Sequenced: peripheral blood. Receptors originate from a woman in her sixties or seventies with acute or convalescent COVID-19.

This clone is a singleton in its sample. The chain carries TRBV24-1 and TRBJ2-2; 9 bases line up with TRBD1. This CDR3 contains 15 residues. V lost 7 bases and J lost 1; bases outside the gene matches: 3. Germline lookup yields CDR1 KGHDR and CDR2 SFDVKD. The CDR3 DNA sequence: TGTGCCACCAGACCGGGACAGGGGAACACCGGGGAGCTGTTTTTT. This codes for CATRPGQGNTGELFF.

The chain recombines TRBV7-8 with TRBJ2-1; 13 positions match TRBD2. The CDR3 consists of 18 residues. The V segment lost 1 base and the J segment 2 bases; nucleotides outside the gene matches: 5. CDR1 is SGHVS, CDR2 FQNEAQ, per germline. In DNA form, the CDR3 reads TGTGCCAGCAGCTTAGGACTAGCGGGGGGTCCCGCCTACAATGAGCAGTTCTTC. It yields the protein CASSLGLAGGPAYNEQFF.

The chain links TRBV7-2 to TRBJ2-5, with D unresolved. The CDR3 extends over 14 amino acids. V was cut by 0 bases and J by 8 bases, with 13 bases left in between. The germline V gene has CDR1 SGHTA and CDR2 FQGNSA. The CDR3 sequence is CASSLAGPQATQYF. CDR3 nucleotides: TGTGCCAGCAGCTTAGCGGGCCCTCAAGCCACCCAGTACTTC.

V is TRBV24-1 and J is TRBJ2-5; D possibly corresponds to TRBD1 (6 bases). The CDR3 runs to 16 residues. Germline V lookup: CDR1 KGHDR, CDR2 SFDVKD. Deletions cut 2 bases from V and 5 bases from J, with 17 bases between. The CDR3 DNA reads TGTGCCACCAGTGATTCTATGGTACCAGGGGCGGAGACCCAGTACTTC. This codes for CATSDSMVPGAETQYF.

The chain has TRBV16 and TRBJ1-1; no definite D call. The length of the CDR3 is 14 residues. CDR1 and CDR2 from the germline V gene are KGHSY and FQNENV. V was clipped by 0 bases and J by 1 base, with 6 bases between them. The CDR3 sequence: CASSQSGGNTEAFF. CDR3 DNA: TGTGCCAGCAGCCAATCGGGAGGGAACACTGAAGCTTTCTTT.

This sequence joins TRBV7-2 and TRBJ2-7; D might be TRBD2 (6 bases). Trimming stripped 6 bases from V and 0 bases from J, with 15 bases between. CDR1 and CDR2 (germline): SGHTA, FQGNSA. CDR3 length: 15 residues. CDR3 loop: CASRLMGGSSYEQYF. DNA of the CDR3: TGTGCCAGCAGACTTATGGGGGGAAGCTCCTACGAGCAGTACTTC.

The chain couples TRBV11-2 to TRBJ2-2; tentative D call: TRBD2 (6 bases). The CDR3 runs to 17 residues. Germline assignment: CDR1 SGHAT and CDR2 FQNNGV. V lost 1 base and J lost 6, with 18 bases in between. CDR3 sequence: CASSLGVYRAGSGELFF. CDR3 coding DNA: TGTGCCAGCAGCTTAGGGGTTTATCGAGCGGGCTCCGGGGAGCTGTTTTTT.

J is TRBJ1-2 and V is TRBV6-2 or TRBV6-3, with 8 bases that match TRBD1. Germline CDR1 and CDR2: MNHEY and SVGEGT. This CDR3 comprises 14 residues. Trimming took 5 bases from V and 3 from J; bases not matched to a gene: 5. The CDR3: CASSGGQGYYGYTF. For the CDR3, the DNA is TGTGCCAGCAGTGGCGGACAGGGCTACTATGGCTACACCTTC.

This clone has a single count. The chain is built from TRBV6-4 and TRBJ2-1; 11 bases line up with TRBD1. The CDR3 sequence is 16 residues long. V was pared by 5 bases and J by 2 bases, with 5 bases of the junction left unmatched. Germline assignment: CDR1 MRHNA and CDR2 SNTAGT. The CDR3 loop reads CASSLQDRGPYNEQFF. CDR3 DNA sequence: TGTGCCAGCAGTCTCCAGGACAGGGGGCCCTACAATGAGCAGTTCTTC.

The chain combines TRBV6-5 with TRBJ1-2; D is unclear. The CDR3 spans 10 residues. With 6 bases removed from V and 11 bases from J, the gap between germline ends came to 10 bases. The germline CDR1 and CDR2 sequences are MNHEY and SVGAGI. CDR3 in amino acids: CASSLSGYTF. In DNA, the CDR3 is TGTGCCAGCAGCCTATCCGGGTACACCTTC.

The J gene is TRBJ1-3, the V gene TRBV6-1; 7 nucleotides line up with TRBD1. This CDR3 is 16 amino acids long. V lost 4 bases to trimming and J lost 4 bases; unmatched junction nucleotides: 10. CDR1 is MNHNS, CDR2 SASEGT, per germline. The CDR3 nucleotides are TGTGCCAGCAGTGCATCAACACAGGGGAACGGAAACACCATATATTTT. It yields the protein CASSASTQGNGNTIYF.

The chain links TRBV7-2 to TRBJ2-5; D possibly corresponds to TRBD2 (6 bases). V lost 2 bases, J lost 2 bases, and 12 bases lay in between. The CDR3 runs to 15 residues. In germline, CDR1 is SGHTA, CDR2 FQGNSA. The CDR3 coding sequence is TGTGCCAGCAGCTTAAAACGGGGGTGGCAAGAGACCCAGTACTTC. Translation: CASSLKRGWQETQYF.

This chain uses TRBV7-9 with TRBJ2-7; a possible D gene is TRBD1 (5 bases). Germline CDR1 and CDR2: SEHNR and FQNEAQ (reference sequence). The V end lost 3 bases, the J end lost 0 bases, and 9 bases lay between the germline ends. The CDR3 has 14 residues. The CDR3 DNA sequence: TGTGCCAGCAGCTTTGGACAACCCTCCTACGAGCAGTACTTC. It is translated as CASSFGQPSYEQYF. Full variable domain (outside the CDR3, taken from reference TRBV7-9 and TRBJ2-7): DTGVSQNPRHKITKRGQNVTFRCDPISEHNRLYWYRQTLGQGPEFLTYFQNEAQLEKSRLLSDRFSAERPKGSFSTLEIQRTEQGDSAMYLCASSFGQPSYEQYFGPGTRLTVT.

This sequence joins TRBV3-1 (or the pseudogene TRBV3-2) and TRBJ1-6; possible D gene TRBD1, 6 bases. Trimming removed 1 base at V and 2 bases at J, with 12 bases between. The germline gives CDR1 LGHDT, CDR2 YNNKEL (reference sequence). The CDR3 extends over 17 amino acids. CDR3 protein: CASSQATGPTYNSPLHF. CDR3 nucleotide sequence: TGTGCCAGCAGCCAAGCGACAGGTCCGACCTATAATTCACCCCTCCACTTT.

This clone was seen more than once but under ten times. V usage is TRBV19 and J usage is TRBJ2-7; the D gene is possibly TRBD1 (5 bases). Trimming removed 4 bases at V and 3 bases at J, with 10 bases between. Germline V lookup: CDR1 LNHDA, CDR2 SQIVND (reference sequence). The CDR3 has 13 residues. The CDR3 sequence is CASSSRTGYEQYV. The CDR3 DNA reads TGTGCCAGTAGTAGCAGAACAGGCTACGAGCAGTACGTC.

The chain joins TRBV28 to TRBJ2-7; maybe TRBD1 (5 bases). Germline V lookup: CDR1 MDHEN, CDR2 SYDVKM. The CDR3 contains 13 residues. In DNA, the CDR3 is TGTGCCAGCAGTTTAAAGGGGCCCTACGAGCAGCACGTC. Encoded protein: CASSLKGPYEQHV.

The gene calls are TRBV11-2 and TRBJ2-7; D is perhaps TRBD1 (6 bases). This CDR3 comprises 17 residues. Trimming took off 4 bases at V and 2 bases at J, with 21 bases between the two ends. Germline V gene data show CDR1 as SGHAT and CDR2 as FQNNGV. The CDR3 DNA reads as TGTGCCAGCAGCTCCCCTCCCAGCGGTAAGGGGGCCTACGAGCAGTACTTC. Protein sequence: CASSSPPSGKGAYEQYF. Using reference TRBV11-2 and TRBJ2-7 for the parts outside the CDR3, the full variable domain is EAGVAQSPRYKIIEKRQSVAFWCNPISGHATLYWYQQILGQGPKLLIQFQNNGVVDDSQLPKDRFSAERLKGVDSTLKIQPAKLEDSAVYLCASSSPPSGKGAYEQYFGPGTRLTVT.

The rearrangement joins TRBV7-9 to TRBJ1-1, with 9 bases identical to TRBD1. This CDR3 comprises 15 residues. V shed 1 base, J shed 2 bases, and the junction held 2 bases outside the gene matches. CDR1 is SEHNR, CDR2 FQNEAQ, per germline (reference sequence). The CDR3 sequence: CASSLGQGGNTEAFF. The DNA of the CDR3 is TGTGCCAGCAGCTTAGGACAGGGGGGTAACACTGAAGCTTTCTTT.

This chain connects TRBV5-1 to TRBJ1-2; 12 bases match TRBD1. V was pared by 0 bases and J by 3 bases, with 3 bases of the junction left unmatched. This CDR3 spans 16 amino acids. Germline V gives CDR1 SGHRS, CDR2 YFSETQ. The CDR3 DNA sequence: TGCGCCAGCAGCTTGGAAGGGACAGGGGGCTACTATGGCTACACCTTC. As protein: CASSLEGTGGYYGYTF.

The genes are TRBV19 and TRBJ1-6, with D tentatively TRBD1 (6 bases). Between the trimmed V and J ends, which lost 6 bases and 14 bases, there was a span of 14 bases. CDR1 LNHDA and CDR2 SQIVND come from the germline V gene (reference sequence). The CDR3 extends over 12 amino acids. In nucleotides, the CDR3 is TGTGCCAGTAGCCTCGGGGGGCAAACCCTCCACTTT. Amino acids: CASSLGGQTLHF.

The V gene is TRBV18, the J gene TRBJ2-1; weak D call: TRBD1 (6 bases). Germline CDR1 reads KGHSH; CDR2 reads LQKENI. V was shortened by 3 bases and J by 8 bases, with 17 bases between the two germline ends. The CDR3 covers 15 residues. CDR3 DNA: TGTGCCAGCTCACCCAGAGGGGGATGGATGGATGAGCAGTTCTTC. It yields the protein CASSPRGGWMDEQFF.

The chain employs TRBV28 and TRBJ1-1; TRBD1 might be the D (6 bases). The V gene's germline CDR1 is MDHEN and CDR2 SYDVKM. Trimming took 2 bases from V and 12 from J, leaving 10 bases between them. The CDR3 totals 11 residues. The CDR3 loop reads CASSLNRESFF. The CDR3 DNA sequence: TGTGCCAGCAGTTTAAACAGGGAGTCTTTCTTT. Together with reference TRBV28 and TRBJ1-1, the CDR3 gives the full variable domain: DVKVTQSSRYLVKRTGEKVFLECVQDMDHENMFWYRQDPGLGLRLIYFSYDVKMKEKGDIPEGYSVSREKKERFSLILESASTNQTSMYLCASSLNRESFFGQGTRLTVV.

This sequence joins TRBV28 and TRBJ1-5, with TRBD1 matching over 12 bases. V lost 3 bases to trimming and J lost 2 bases; unmatched junction nucleotides: 5. The germline V gene encodes CDR1 MDHEN and CDR2 SYDVKM. CDR3 size: 17 residues. CDR3 amino acids: CASSLRDRGPGNQPQHF. The CDR3 bases are TGTGCCAGCAGTTTGAGGGACAGGGGGCCCGGCAATCAGCCCCAGCATTTT.

The chain employs TRBV5-5 and TRBJ1-1; TRBD1 is a possible D gene (6 bases). CDR3 size: 16 residues. V was pared by 2 bases and J by 1 base, with 15 bases between. Germline CDR1 reads SGHKS; CDR2 reads YYEKEE (reference sequence). The CDR3 coding sequence is TGTGCCAGCAGCTTTGGGTTGGACAGAACGAACACTGAAGCTTTCTTT. As protein: CASSFGLDRTNTEAFF.

The rearrangement joins TRBV19 to TRBJ1-3, with no clear D. The CDR3 extends over 15 amino acids. The germline V gene has CDR1 LNHDA and CDR2 SQIVND (reference sequence). Between the trimmed V and J ends, which lost 0 bases and 0 bases, there was a span of 6 bases. CDR3 DNA sequence: TGTGCCAGTAGTATAGATCGGTTCTCTGGAAACACCATATATTTT. As protein: CASSIDRFSGNTIYF. The whole variable domain, filled in from reference TRBV19 and TRBJ1-3, reads DGGITQSPKYLFRKEGQNVTLSCEQNLNHDAMYWYRQDPGQGLRLIYYSQIVNDFQKGDIAEGYSVSREKKESFPLTVTSAQKNPTAFYLCASSIDRFSGNTIYFGEGSWLTVV.

The rearrangement uses TRBV27 and TRBJ1-5; the match to TRBD1 covers 11 bases. Germline V CDR1 and CDR2: MNHEY, SMNVEV (reference sequence). The CDR3 is 16 amino acids. V gave up 5 bases and J gave up 4 bases; unmatched junction bases: 7. Here the CDR3 DNA reads TGTGCCAGCAGTCTAGGACAGGGGGCATCGAATCAGCCCCAGCATTTT. The encoded protein is CASSLGQGASNQPQHF.

The gene calls are TRBV12-3 or TRBV12-4 and TRBJ2-1, with unresolved D. Trimming shortened V by 8 bases and J by 0 bases, and 8 bases separated the two germline ends. The CDR3 has 13 residues. The CDR3 DNA reads TGTGCCAGCCGGAGTGGCTCCTACAATGAGCAGTTCTTC. Translation gives CASRSGSYNEQFF.

The J gene is TRBJ1-6, the V gene TRBV6-5; no definite D call. Trimming left V 6 bases short and J 1 base short, with 13 bases between. Germline lookup yields CDR1 MNHEY and CDR2 SVGAGI. CDR3 length equals 16 residues. The CDR3 sequence: CASSYRGGSYNSPLHF. CDR3 DNA sequence: TGTGCCAGCAGCTACCGGGGAGGATCCTATAATTCACCCCTCCACTTT.

The J gene is TRBJ1-2, the V gene TRBV28; possible D gene TRBD1, 5 bases. Germline CDR1 and CDR2: MDHEN and SYDVKM. V gave up 3 bases and J gave up 5 bases, with 10 bases separating them. The CDR3 totals 13 residues. CDR3 DNA: TGTGCCAGCAGTTTCTATCAGGGATATGGCTACACCTTC. It translates to CASSFYQGYGYTF.